A single count supports the clone carrying this TCR beta chain. The data are from a study of PD-1 blockade in classical Hodgkin lymphoma. This table comes from immunoSEQ multiplex PCR, and its TCRdb copy is limited to in-frame clones, with some not included. The table shows about 14,000 clones, with 83% occurring only once. From germline, CDR1 is SGDLS and CDR2 YYNGEE. Trimming removed 5 bases at V and 6 bases at J, with 11 bases between. CDR3 size: 13 residues. Autologous stem cell transplantation was followed by relapse in every patient, and brentuximab vedotin exposure varied. Here the sequenced sample was peripheral blood mononuclear cells (PBMCs), taken at baseline. The chain has TRBV9 and TRBJ2-2; D is unclear. The sequence was obtained from a human donor with classical Hodgkin lymphoma. The CDR3 nucleotides read TGTGCCAGCAGTGAACTATACCCCGGGGAGCTGTTTTTT. It encodes CASSELYPGELFF.